The 31 T cell receptor beta chains in this list originate from one sample, sequenced in a study of cytomegalovirus exposure and HLA in healthy donors. Assay: immunoSEQ multiplex PCR; the TCRdb copy retains only in-frame clones and omits some. The sample records 100,000 or so clones, around 87% being singletons. What was sequenced was PBMCs. The receptors were sampled from a woman younger than 35 in good health and CMV-seropositive.

In DNA form, the CDR3 reads TGTGCCAGCAGCCCCGGGGACACTGAAGCTTTCTTT. Residues: CASSPGDTEAFF. V gene TRBV7-3 combines with J gene TRBJ1-1; D ambiguous. Germline lookup yields CDR1 SGHTA and CDR2 FQGTGA. V was pared by 5 bases and J by 3 bases, with 7 bases between. The CDR3 spans 12 residues.

This clone was seen just once. The gene calls are TRBV2 and TRBJ2-3, with a weak D call TRBD2 (6 bases). The germline gives CDR1 SNHLY, CDR2 FYNNEI. The CDR3 contains 15 residues. The V gene lost 5 bases and the J gene lost 1 base, with 13 bases spanning the gap. As DNA, the CDR3 is TGTGCCAGCAGTTTATCCGGAGGGGGCACAGATACGCAGTATTTT. This gives the protein CASSLSGGGTDTQYF.

The chain has TRBV18 and TRBJ2-1, with D perhaps matching TRBD2 (6 bases). Germline V gene lookup returns CDR1 KGHSH and CDR2 LQKENI. The CDR3 totals 18 residues. The V and J ends lost 0 bases and 0 bases respectively, with 15 bases between them. The CDR3 DNA reads TGTGCCAGCTCACCACCGGTCGGGAGTGGGAGCTCCTACAATGAGCAGTTCTTC. Translated, it gives CASSPPVGSGSSYNEQFF.

This rearrangement joins TRBV19 to TRBJ1-2; maybe TRBD1 (6 bases). The CDR3 sequence is 14 residues long. Between the trimmed V and J ends, which lost 10 bases and 4 bases, there was a span of 19 bases. CDR1 and CDR2 (germline): LNHDA, SQIVND (reference sequence). CDR3 sequence reads: CATTQGITVYGYTF. Here the CDR3 DNA reads TGTGCCACCACGCAGGGGATTACCGTCTATGGCTACACCTTC. Using reference TRBV19 and TRBJ1-2 for the parts outside the CDR3, the full variable domain is DGGITQSPKYLFRKEGQNVTLSCEQNLNHDAMYWYRQDPGQGLRLIYYSQIVNDFQKGDIAEGYSVSREKKESFPLTVTSAQKNPTAFYLCATTQGITVYGYTFGSGTRLTVV.

This clone is medium-sized (0.01 to 0.1%) in the sample. V usage is TRBV5-1 and J usage is TRBJ1-2; 7 nucleotides agree with TRBD1. V gave up 4 bases and J gave up 6 bases; unmatched junction bases: 3. The germline V gene has CDR1 SGHRS and CDR2 YFSETQ. The length of the CDR3 is 12 residues. The DNA for the CDR3 is TGCGCCAGCAGCCGACAGGGCAATGGCTACACCTTC. Translating gives CASSRQGNGYTF. The entire variable domain, with the rest obtained from reference TRBV5-1 and TRBJ1-2, is as follows: KAGVTQTPRYLIKTRGQQVTLSCSPISGHRSVSWYQQTPGQGLQFLFEYFSETQRNKGNFPGRFSGRQFSNSRSEMNVSTLELGDSALYLCASSRQGNGYTFGSGTRLTVV.

This rearrangement joins TRBV11-2 to TRBJ2-5; 7 nucleotides agree with TRBD2. Germline loops: CDR1 SGHAT, CDR2 FQNNGV. Trimming took 1 base from V and 7 from J; bases not matched to a gene: 0. The CDR3 runs 12 residues. For the CDR3, the DNA is TGTGCCAGCAGCTTAGGGGGGGGGACCCAGTACTTC. It codes for CASSLGGGTQYF.

The table lists this clone with a count of one. The genes are TRBV27 and TRBJ2-1; TRBD1 might be the D (6 bases). The CDR3 length is 12 residues. Germline V gives CDR1 MNHEY, CDR2 SMNVEV (reference sequence). V gave up 3 bases and J gave up 12 bases, with 12 bases separating them. DNA for the CDR3: TGTGCCAGCAGTTTTTCAGGGGCGGGGCAGTTCTTC. Its translation is CASSFSGAGQFF.

The chain uses TRBV14 and TRBJ2-1, with 12 positions matching TRBD2. V shed 4 bases, J shed 2 bases, and the junction held 0 bases outside the gene matches. From germline, CDR1 is SGHDN and CDR2 FVKESK. CDR3 size: 15 residues. DNA of the CDR3: TGTGCCAGCAGCCCTAGCGGGGGGGCCTACAATGAGCAGTTCTTC. Translating gives CASSPSGGAYNEQFF. Using reference TRBV14 and TRBJ2-1 for the parts outside the CDR3, the full variable domain is EAGVTQFPSHSVIEKGQTVTLRCDPISGHDNLYWYRRVMGKEIKFLLHFVKESKQDESGMPNNRFLAERTGGTYSTLKVQPAELEDSGVYFCASSPSGGAYNEQFFGPGTRLTVL.

The chain links TRBV2 to TRBJ1-2; D is uncertain. The ends were cut back, 3 bases at V and 7 bases at J, with 15 bases in the middle. The CDR3 has 14 amino acids. Germline V gene data show CDR1 as SNHLY and CDR2 as FYNNEI. DNA for the CDR3: TGTGCCAGCAGTGAGGCGGCCTCGTTCGGTGGCTACACCTTC. Its translation: CASSEAASFGGYTF.

This chain uses TRBV5-1 with TRBJ1-2, with 9 bases lining up with TRBD1. V was pared by 3 bases and J by 6 bases, with 6 bases of the junction left unmatched. From germline, CDR1 is SGHRS and CDR2 YFSETQ. The CDR3 length is 14 residues. The CDR3 DNA sequence: TGCGCCAGCAGCTCGGGGGACAGGGTCCATGGCTACACCTTC. This translates into CASSSGDRVHGYTF. The variable domain in full, completed from reference TRBV5-1 and TRBJ1-2, reads KAGVTQTPRYLIKTRGQQVTLSCSPISGHRSVSWYQQTPGQGLQFLFEYFSETQRNKGNFPGRFSGRQFSNSRSEMNVSTLELGDSALYLCASSSGDRVHGYTFGSGTRLTVV.

The chain uses TRBV7-9 and TRBJ2-7; D may be TRBD2 (6 bases). CDR3 size: 15 residues. The germline CDR1 and CDR2 sequences are SEHNR and FQNEAQ (reference sequence). The germline V and J ends were trimmed by 3 bases and 9 bases, with 21 bases remaining between them. CDR3 DNA: TGTGCCAGCAGCTTGGGGACGGGACTCCTCGGAGGGCAGTACTTC. Encoded protein: CASSLGTGLLGGQYF.

The chain has TRBV19 and TRBJ1-2; TRBD1 aligns across 10 bases. With 9 bases clipped from V and 6 bases from J, the junction kept 16 bases outside the gene matches. The CDR3 loop spans 16 amino acids. Germline V gene sequence: CDR1 LNHDA, CDR2 SQIVND (reference sequence). This chain's CDR3 is CASNPGQGFLIDGYTF. CDR3 coding DNA: TGTGCCAGCAACCCGGGACAGGGGTTCTTAATTGATGGCTACACCTTC.

This clone was detected a few times. The gene calls are TRBV13 and TRBJ2-7, with a tentative D call TRBD2 (6 bases). The CDR3 has 14 amino acids. The V gene lost 1 base and the J gene lost 1 base, with 8 bases spanning the gap. Germline assignment: CDR1 PRHDT and CDR2 FYEKMQ (reference sequence). The CDR3 here is CASSLVRGSYEQYF. The CDR3 DNA is TGTGCCAGCAGCTTAGTGCGGGGATCCTACGAGCAGTACTTC.

The chain employs TRBV2 and TRBJ1-5; maybe TRBD1 (5 bases). V gave up 3 bases and J gave up 6 bases, with 9 bases separating them. Germline assignment: CDR1 SNHLY and CDR2 FYNNEI. The CDR3 contains 13 residues. CDR3 residues: CASSEGGSQPQHF. The CDR3, as DNA: TGTGCCAGCAGTGAGGGGGGGTCTCAGCCCCAGCATTTT.

This chain links TRBV5-5 with TRBJ2-2; 16 nucleotides match TRBD2. The J segment lost 5 bases and the V segment lost 3 bases, leaving 4 bases of the junction unmatched. The CDR3 length is 17 residues. Germline lookup yields CDR1 SGHKS and CDR2 YYEKEE (reference sequence). The CDR3 protein is CASSWGLAGGVTGELFF. In nucleotides, the CDR3 is TGTGCCAGCAGCTGGGGACTAGCGGGAGGGGTAACCGGGGAGCTGTTTTTT.

This clone is a singleton in its sample. The chain couples TRBV5-1 to TRBJ2-1; 12 positions agree with TRBD2. V lost 3 bases and J lost 6; bases outside the gene matches: 13. This CDR3 contains 18 residues. The germline gives CDR1 SGHRS, CDR2 YFSETQ. The CDR3 here is CASSSSPWTSGEGNEQFF. The CDR3, as DNA: TGCGCCAGCAGCTCCTCCCCCTGGACTAGCGGGGAAGGCAATGAGCAGTTCTTC.

V and J are TRBV10-1 and TRBJ2-5; D is possibly TRBD2 (7 bases). The CDR3 has 14 residues. The V end lost 8 bases, the J end lost 5 bases, and 18 bases lay between the germline ends. Germline V gene sequence: CDR1 WNHNN, CDR2 SYGVQD (reference sequence). This chain's CDR3 is CASSRGGRYETQYF. CDR3 coding DNA: TGCGCCAGCTCAAGGGGGGGCCGGTATGAGACCCAGTACTTC.

The CDR3 coding sequence is TGCGCCAGCAGCCAAGGGGCTAGCGGGAGGCCCCCAGATACGCAGTATTTT. Protein sequence: CASSQGASGRPPDTQYF. The chain recombines TRBV4-1 with TRBJ2-3; 11 nucleotides match TRBD2. Looked up from germline, CDR1 is MGHRA and CDR2 is YSYEKL. This CDR3 region has 17 residues. The junction had 7 bases not matched to a gene; V was cut back by 1 base and J by 4 bases.

The J gene is TRBJ2-2, the V gene TRBV27; TRBD1 is a possible D gene (5 bases). The CDR3 is 14 amino acids. Deletions cut 6 bases from V and 4 bases from J, with 12 bases between. Germline CDR1 MNHEY, CDR2 SMNVEV (reference sequence). CDR3 sequence reads: CASSRSQGTGELFF. The CDR3 DNA reads as TGTGCCAGCAGCCGAAGCCAGGGCACCGGGGAGCTGTTTTTT.

The rearrangement uses TRBV28 and TRBJ2-3; 10 bases are a match to TRBD2. This CDR3 has 18 residues. J gave up 6 bases and V 5 bases, and 17 bases lay outside the gene matches. Germline CDR1 is MDHEN and CDR2 is SYDVKM. The CDR3 DNA reads TGTGCCAGCAGTCCCTTCCCGGGAGCGGGGGGGCCGGGTGATACGCAGTATTTT. This translates into CASSPFPGAGGPGDTQYF.

The chain uses TRBV2 and TRBJ1-5; no firm D call. This CDR3 has 13 amino acids. V was shortened by 1 base and J by 4 bases, with 5 bases between the two germline ends. CDR1 and CDR2 from the germline V gene are SNHLY and FYNNEI. The CDR3 region is CASSEGENQPQHF. CDR3 in DNA: TGTGCCAGCAGTGAAGGGGAGAATCAGCCCCAGCATTTT.

The chain has TRBV5-1 and TRBJ2-3; D is perhaps TRBD1 (5 bases). Trimming took 1 base from V and 0 from J, leaving 12 bases between them. This CDR3 is 16 amino acids long. Germline lookup yields CDR1 SGHRS and CDR2 YFSETQ. CDR3 sequence reads: CASSLTQETSTDTQYF. The DNA for the CDR3 is TGCGCCAGCAGCTTGACACAGGAGACCAGCACAGATACGCAGTATTTT.

The gene calls are TRBV5-1 and TRBJ2-5, with D unclear. In germline, CDR1 is SGHRS, CDR2 YFSETQ. The CDR3 consists of 14 residues. Trimming left V 4 bases short and J 5 bases short, with 15 bases between. The CDR3 region has the DNA TGCGCCAGCAGCACCGGATCGGGTGGGGAGACCCAGTACTTC. Translating it yields CASSTGSGGETQYF. Together with reference TRBV5-1 and TRBJ2-5, the CDR3 gives the full variable domain: KAGVTQTPRYLIKTRGQQVTLSCSPISGHRSVSWYQQTPGQGLQFLFEYFSETQRNKGNFPGRFSGRQFSNSRSEMNVSTLELGDSALYLCASSTGSGGETQYFGPGTRLLVL.

The chain combines TRBV19 with TRBJ2-7, with 8 positions matching TRBD1. The CDR3 is 14 amino acids. Per the germline V gene, CDR1 is LNHDA and CDR2 is SQIVND (reference sequence). V was clipped by 3 bases and J by 4 bases; unmatched bases: 5. The CDR3 bases are TGTGCCAGTAGTATGTCAGGGGGCAGATACGAGCAGTACTTC. It encodes CASSMSGGRYEQYF.

The CDR3 loop reads CASSESQQGAAFF. CDR3 in DNA: TGTGCCAGCAGTGAATCTCAGCAGGGGGCGGCTTTCTTT. The V and J genes are TRBV25-1 and TRBJ1-1, with 8 nucleotides matching TRBD1. Germline assignment: CDR1 MGHDK and CDR2 SYGVNS. Trimming removed 1 base from V and 11 bases from J; junction bases left unmatched: 6. There are 13 residues in the CDR3.

The chain uses TRBV6-5 and TRBJ1-2, with 9 nucleotides matching TRBD1. The germline CDR1 and CDR2 sequences are MNHEY and SVGAGI. V was pared by 6 bases and J by 7 bases, with 9 bases of the junction left unmatched. This CDR3 is 14 amino acids long. The CDR3, as DNA: TGTGCCAGCAGAGCGGACAGGGGAGGGGTTGGCTACACCTTC. Translated: CASRADRGGVGYTF.

The chain is built from TRBV5-5 and TRBJ1-2, with 10 bases lining up with TRBD1. Germline CDR1 and CDR2: SGHKS and YYEKEE (reference sequence). The CDR3 has 13 amino acids. J gave up 8 bases and V 4 bases, and 5 bases lay outside the gene matches. CDR3: CASSATGGAGYTF. DNA of the CDR3: TGTGCCAGCAGCGCGACAGGGGGCGCGGGCTACACCTTC.

The chain joins TRBV19 to TRBJ2-2, with no clear D. The ends were cut back, 7 bases at V and 4 bases at J, with 13 bases in the middle. CDR1 is LNHDA, CDR2 SQIVND, per germline (reference sequence). The CDR3 has 14 amino acids. CDR3 loop: CASKRALSTGELFF. CDR3 nucleotides: TGTGCCAGTAAGAGAGCTTTAAGCACCGGGGAGCTGTTTTTT.

Comment on this clone: At one of its ends the junction is not consistent with the germline gene, which may arise from a read error. The rearrangement links TRBV27 to TRBJ2-3; 7 bases agree with TRBD2. The CDR3 consists of 15 residues. Per germline, CDR1 MNHEY and CDR2 SMNVEV (reference sequence). The CDR3 bases are TGTGCCAGCAGTCTATCGACTAGCCCTGGAGATACGCAGTATTTT. Translation: CASSLSTSPGDTQYF.

The chain uses TRBV30 and TRBJ2-5, with 11 bases matching TRBD2. Per the germline V gene, CDR1 is GTSNPN and CDR2 is SVGIG (reference sequence). The V and J ends lost 3 bases and 4 bases, in that order; junction bases with no gene match: 4. The CDR3 length is 14 residues. The CDR3 is CAWRLAGVGETQYF. As DNA, the CDR3 is TGTGCCTGGAGACTAGCGGGAGTTGGAGAGACCCAGTACTTC.

This clone was recorded only once. The V gene is TRBV28, the J gene TRBJ2-2; tentative D call: TRBD1 (6 bases). The CDR3 contains 15 residues. The V gene's germline CDR1 is MDHEN and CDR2 SYDVKM. Deletions cut 3 bases from V and 3 bases from J, with 11 bases between. CDR3 sequence: CASSLRGKDTGELFF. The CDR3 DNA follows: TGTGCCAGCAGTTTGAGGGGGAAGGACACCGGGGAGCTGTTTTTT.